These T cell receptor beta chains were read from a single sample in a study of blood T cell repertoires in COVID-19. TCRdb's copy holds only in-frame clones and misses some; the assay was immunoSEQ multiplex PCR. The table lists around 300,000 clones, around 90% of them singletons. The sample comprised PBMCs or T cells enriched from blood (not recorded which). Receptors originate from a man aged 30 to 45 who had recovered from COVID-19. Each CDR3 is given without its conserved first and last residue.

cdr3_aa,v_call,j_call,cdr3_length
ASSQVSGGVYEQY,TRBV4-2,TRBJ2-7,13
ASSPAGTYEQY,TRBV11-2,TRBJ2-7,11
ASSQDRHSGYNEQF,TRBV4-1,TRBJ2-1,14
ASSLGLQGGLGNTEAF,TRBV5-4,TRBJ1-1,16
ASRGDRVTNQPQH,TRBV2,TRBJ1-5,13
ASTDTGRSDETQY,TRBV19,TRBJ2-5,13
ASSLADSNTEAF,TRBV11-2,TRBJ1-1,12
ATSRDIAGELF,TRBV15,TRBJ2-2,11
ASSPGVASYNSPLH,TRBV11-2,TRBJ1-6,14
ASSQDPSYTGELF,TRBV4-2,TRBJ2-2,13
ASSQDPTGLG,TRBV4-2,TRBJ1-1,10
ASSYSGTGGYQPQH,TRBV6-6,TRBJ1-5,14
ASSPNNRGGQPQH,TRBV11-2,TRBJ1-5,13
ASSQQGNQPQH,TRBV6-5,TRBJ1-5,11
ASSDGTARYGYT,TRBV5-6,TRBJ1-2,12
ASSSQGSNTEAF,TRBV6-5,TRBJ1-1,12
SASGAGKGEKLF,TRBV20-1,TRBJ1-4,12
ASRTGNSPLH,TRBV6-5,TRBJ1-6,10
ASSFSGQAPSYEQY,TRBV5-6,TRBJ2-7,14
ASSLRGASGTGELF,TRBV13,TRBJ2-2,14
ASSPDSWETQY,TRBV5-8,TRBJ2-5,11
ASSPQLDSGRDTQY,TRBV27,TRBJ2-3,14
ASSMIGRGSSNEKLF,TRBV19,TRBJ1-4,15
ASSASPGHKNTGELF,TRBV9,TRBJ2-2,15
ASSPLRNYEQY,TRBV10-1,TRBJ2-7,11
ASSLGLSDRINSPLH,TRBV11-2,TRBJ1-6,15
ASSLPNEQF,TRBV27,TRBJ2-1,9
ASSFQGQGAMATQY,TRBV5-1,TRBJ2-5,14
ASSLGQGGVSEQY,TRBV5-1,TRBJ2-7,13
ASSLAPTGNEQF,TRBV7-9,TRBJ2-1,12
ASSDSVMNTEAF,TRBV7-9,TRBJ1-1,12
ASSSDRVNTEAF,TRBV2,TRBJ1-1,12
ASSKDSYVGELF,TRBV9,TRBJ2-2,12
ASSQHRGFTEAF,TRBV14,TRBJ1-1,12
ASSVPSSGGSQETQY,TRBV9,TRBJ2-5,15
ASAGTRSSEQF,TRBV7-3,TRBJ2-1,11
ASSEQGNTGELF,TRBV6-4,TRBJ2-2,12